This T cell receptor (beta chain) was obtained from a study of graft-versus-host responses after intestinal transplantation. In the study overall: Each recipient received a multivisceral, liver-intestinal, or isolated intestinal graft. Anti-thymocyte globulin induction preceded about 3 years of tacrolimus and steroid maintenance in all recipients. Whole-study results and caveats: GvH clones were found in recipient marrow; some appeared first in ileum or blood.

On this clone itself: What it binds is unknown.

The repertoire was sequenced with immunoSEQ multiplex PCR; TCRdb's copy has only in-frame clones and lacks some. The repertoire holds 70,000 or so clones, roughly 84% seen once, with 0.39% in the top ten. Germline V gene lookup returns CDR1 MNHEY and CDR2 SVGAGI. The CDR3 runs to 15 residues. Trimming pared 5 bases from V and 6 bases from J, leaving 19 bases between. This receptor was identified in a human donor who was the organ donor for an intestinal transplant. The material sequenced was unstimulated CD4+ T cells sorted from spleen or lymph node cells, taken before transplant. This chain links TRBV6-5 with TRBJ1-1; D might be TRBD1 (6 bases). The DNA for the CDR3 is TGTGCCAGCAGTAAACCAAACATGGGGGCAGCTGAAGCTTTCTTT. The encoded protein is CASSKPNMGAAEAFF.